A selection of T cell receptor beta chains follows, all from one sample in a study of breast tumors, draining lymph nodes, adjacent tissues. TCRdb reprocessed the multiplex PCR reads with MiXCR, giving one entry per CDR3 protein. The profile shows approximately 150,000 distinct CDR3 sequences, about 33% of them singletons. The specimen was axillary lymph node tissue. These receptors were collected from a female donor with breast cancer. Some clones in this sample may be carry-over from other donors' samples. The CDR3 runs from the conserved cysteine through the conserved F or W. Fields, in order: CDR3 DNA, CDR3 protein, CDR3 length, J gene, D gene, clone size, V gene. The D gene is left open where the match is weak. Not all rows give a size; the values are once, few, many and, for expanded clones, a class.

cdr3_nt: TGCGCCAGCAGAAGGGACAGCGTCCAAGAGACCCAGTACTTC; cdr3_aa: CASRRDSVQETQYF; cdr3_length: 14; j_call: TRBJ2-5; d_call: TRBD1; clone_size: -; v_call: TRBV5-1
cdr3_nt: TGTGCTAGACTACTAGCGGGAGTTTACAATGAGCAGTTCTTC; cdr3_aa: CARLLAGVYNEQFF; cdr3_length: 14; j_call: TRBJ2-1; d_call: TRBD2; clone_size: once; v_call: TRBV7-6
cdr3_nt: -; cdr3_aa: CSASGRGRGYTFGSGTGSNQPQHF; cdr3_length: 24; j_call: TRBJ1-5; d_call: -; clone_size: -; v_call: TRBV20-1
cdr3_nt: TGTGCCAGCAGCTTAGATCTTCGGGACAGGGGGGAGACCCAGTACTTC; cdr3_aa: CASSLDLRDRGETQYF; cdr3_length: 16; j_call: TRBJ2-5; d_call: TRBD1; clone_size: -; v_call: TRBV11-2
cdr3_nt: TGTGCCAGCAGCGTGGGACTAGCGGGGCTTAGCACAGATACGCAGTATTTT; cdr3_aa: CASSVGLAGLSTDTQYF; cdr3_length: 17; j_call: TRBJ2-3; d_call: TRBD2; clone_size: -; v_call: TRBV9
cdr3_nt: TGTGCCAGCAGTTTCTCTCAGGGAGCTAATTCACCCCTCCACTTT; cdr3_aa: CASSFSQGANSPLHF; cdr3_length: 15; j_call: TRBJ1-6; d_call: -; clone_size: many; v_call: TRBV28
cdr3_nt: TGTGCCAGCCACCTCTGGAGTACAATGAACACTGAAGCTTTCTTT; cdr3_aa: CASHLWSTMNTEAFF; cdr3_length: 15; j_call: TRBJ1-1; d_call: -; clone_size: once; v_call: TRBV2
cdr3_nt: TGTGCCAGCCAACCATGGGGGACAGGGATCTACGAGCAGTACTTC; cdr3_aa: CASQPWGTGIYEQYF; cdr3_length: 15; j_call: TRBJ2-7; d_call: TRBD1; clone_size: many; v_call: TRBV28
cdr3_nt: TGTACCAGCAGCCACGGGGACTTCCCTAGGGCGTTCTTC; cdr3_aa: CTSSHGDFPRAFF; cdr3_length: 13; j_call: TRBJ2-1; d_call: -; clone_size: -; v_call: TRBV3-1
cdr3_nt: TGTGCCAGCAGCTCAGGTACAGGGCCTACCTATGGCTACACCTTC; cdr3_aa: CASSSGTGPTYGYTF; cdr3_length: 15; j_call: TRBJ1-2; d_call: -; clone_size: many; v_call: TRBV7-9
cdr3_nt: TGCAGCGTTGGAAGAGGGCCTAATCAGCCCCAGCATTTT; cdr3_aa: CSVGRGPNQPQHF; cdr3_length: 13; j_call: TRBJ1-5; d_call: -; clone_size: -; v_call: TRBV29-1
cdr3_nt: TGTGCCAGCAGTTCTTACAGTGGTGGGGCCAACGTCCTGACTTTC; cdr3_aa: CASSSYSGGANVLTF; cdr3_length: 15; j_call: TRBJ2-6; d_call: -; clone_size: many; v_call: TRBV28
cdr3_nt: TGTGCCAGCAGCGGAGACAGGGGACAGTCGAACACCGGGGAGCTGTTTTTT; cdr3_aa: CASSGDRGQSNTGELFF; cdr3_length: 17; j_call: TRBJ2-2; d_call: TRBD1; clone_size: many; v_call: TRBV5-5
cdr3_nt: TGCAGTGCCGCCCCTGACAGGGCTCTTGGAAACACCATATATTTT; cdr3_aa: CSAAPDRALGNTIYF; cdr3_length: 15; j_call: TRBJ1-3; d_call: TRBD1; clone_size: many; v_call: TRBV20-1
cdr3_nt: TGTGCCAGCAGCCAAGGACAGGCATGGGGGGAGACCCAGTACTTC; cdr3_aa: CASSQGQAWGETQYF; cdr3_length: 15; j_call: TRBJ2-5; d_call: TRBD1; clone_size: many; v_call: TRBV5-6
cdr3_nt: TGCAGTGGGACGGGAGGCCCGATATACGGGCAGTACTTC; cdr3_aa: CSGTGGPIYGQYF; cdr3_length: 13; j_call: TRBJ2-7; d_call: TRBD2; clone_size: many; v_call: TRBV20-1